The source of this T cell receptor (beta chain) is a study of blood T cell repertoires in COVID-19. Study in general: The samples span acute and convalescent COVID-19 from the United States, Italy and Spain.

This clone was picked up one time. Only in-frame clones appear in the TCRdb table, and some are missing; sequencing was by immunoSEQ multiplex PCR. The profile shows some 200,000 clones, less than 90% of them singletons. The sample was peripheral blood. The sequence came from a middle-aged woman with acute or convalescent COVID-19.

The DNA for the CDR3 is TGCGCCAGCAGCCAAGAATATGGGGGCGGCTACACCTTC. It yields the protein CASSQEYGGGYTF. The chain carries TRBV4-1 and TRBJ1-2; D possibly corresponds to TRBD1 (6 bases). The CDR3 spans 13 residues. Germline V CDR1 and CDR2: MGHRA, YSYEKL. The V end lost 0 bases, the J end lost 8 bases, and 10 bases lay between the germline ends.